This is a list of T cell receptor beta chains from one sample in a study of T cell responses to AZD1222 COVID-19 vaccine. Assay: immunoSEQ multiplex PCR; the TCRdb copy retains only in-frame clones and omits some. There are about 260,000 clones in the sample; approximately 93% occur only once, and around 0.6% lies in the top ten. Sequencing used peripheral blood, obtained on day 0 of AZD1222 vaccination. The receptor set was obtained from an adult in good health. Each CDR3 is given with its conserved first and last residue. Fields, in order: J gene, V gene, clone size, D gene, CDR3 protein, CDR3 DNA. A D gene is named only where the DNA matches it firmly. Where a row states a size, it is once, few, many or the class of an expanded clone; other rows omit it.

TRBJ2-3,TRBV5-6,-,-,CASSFSMDTQYF,TGTGCCAGCAGCTTCTCTATGGATACGCAGTATTTT
TRBJ2-1,TRBV10-1,-,-,CASSDLDFNSYNEQFF,TGCGCCAGCAGTGACCTGGACTTTAACTCCTACAATGAGCAGTTCTTC
TRBJ1-2,TRBV28,-,TRBD1,CASSDRGVDTF,TGTGCCAGCAGCGACAGGGGGGTGGACACCTTC
TRBJ1-6,TRBV18,-,-,CASSRADRSNSPLHF,TGTGCCAGCTCACGGGCGGACAGAAGTAATTCACCCCTCCACTTT
TRBJ1-3,TRBV2,-,-,CASSPDQGLSGNTIYF,TGTGCCAGCAGTCCCGATCAGGGACTCTCTGGAAACACCATATATTTT
TRBJ2-1,TRBV29-1,-,-,CSVEDGTEEQFF,TGCAGCGTTGAAGATGGAACGGAGGAGCAGTTCTTC
TRBJ2-5,TRBV7-3,-,-,CASSLMTGAGETQYF,TGTGCCAGCAGCTTAATGACGGGGGCTGGGGAGACCCAGTACTTC
TRBJ2-2,TRBV6-5,once,TRBD1,CASSNRDRGRGELFF,TGTGCCAGCAGTAACCGGGACAGGGGGCGAGGGGAGCTGTTTTTT
TRBJ1-4,TRBV29-1,few,TRBD1,CSAKGQPSIGEKLFF,TGCAGCGCCAAGGGACAGCCCTCCATCGGTGAAAAACTGTTTTTT
TRBJ1-4,TRBV2,-,-,CASSELGLGGEKLFF,TGTGCCAGCAGTGAATTGGGTCTGGGCGGGGAAAAACTGTTTTTT
TRBJ1-1,TRBV27,-,-,CASSPPRGGTEAFF,TGTGCCAGCAGCCCTCCCAGGGGAGGGACTGAAGCTTTCTTT
TRBJ2-5,TRBV20-1,-,-,CSASWETQYF,TGCAGTGCTAGTTGGGAGACCCAGTACTTC
TRBJ2-7,TRBV10-3,-,-,CAISNWKSTGEQYF,TGTGCCATCAGTAATTGGAAATCCACGGGCGAGCAGTACTTC
TRBJ2-1,TRBV12-5,-,-,CASGLTPSSYNEQFF,TGTGCTAGTGGTTTGACGCCCTCCTCCTACAATGAGCAGTTCTTC
TRBJ2-7,TRBV28,-,-,CASSLGGEDAYEQYF,TGTGCCAGCAGTTTAGGAGGGGAGGACGCCTACGAGCAGTACTTC
TRBJ2-7,TRBV28,-,TRBD1,CASSYRGRVHEQYF,TGTGCCAGCAGTTACAGGGGGCGCGTCCACGAGCAGTACTTC
TRBJ1-1,TRBV5-4,-,TRBD1,CASSLVTGGGTEAFF,TGTGCCAGCAGCTTGGTTACAGGGGGAGGGACTGAAGCTTTCTTT
TRBJ2-7,TRBV14,-,TRBD2,CASSQGTSGRYEQYF,TGTGCCAGCAGCCAAGGGACTAGCGGGAGGTACGAGCAGTACTTC
TRBJ2-3,TRBV9,-,TRBD2,CASSVGTSGGTDTQYF,TGTGCCAGCAGCGTCGGGACTAGCGGGGGCACAGATACGCAGTATTTT
TRBJ1-1,TRBV3-1/TRBV3-2,-,-,CASRNMNTEAFF,TGTGCCAGCAGGAATATGAACACTGAAGCTTTCTTT
TRBJ1-1,TRBV28,-,-,CASSSSPGPPAFF,TGTGCCAGCAGTTCCTCCCCGGGACCCCCAGCTTTCTTT
TRBJ1-2,TRBV5-1,-,-,CASSLNGRSNYGYTF,TGCGCCAGCAGCCTAAACGGACGGTCCAACTATGGCTACACCTTC
TRBJ2-7,TRBV15,-,-,CATSRGGGAPYEQYF,TGTGCCACCAGCAGGGGAGGTGGGGCCCCCTACGAGCAGTACTTC
TRBJ1-1,TRBV9,-,-,CASSVGNRVDTEAFF,TGTGCCAGCAGCGTAGGTAACAGGGTTGACACTGAAGCTTTCTTT
TRBJ1-4,TRBV7-9,once,-,CASTGGGGNEKLFF,TGTGCCAGCACCGGAGGGGGAGGGAATGAAAAACTGTTTTTT
TRBJ2-7,TRBV7-2,-,-,CASSLSGPGSYEQYF,TGTGCCAGCAGCTTATCGGGTCCAGGCTCCTACGAGCAGTACTTC
TRBJ2-7,TRBV6-1,-,TRBD1,CASSEGTGGHEQYF,TGTGCCAGCAGTGAAGGGACAGGGGGCCACGAGCAGTACTTC
TRBJ1-1,TRBV5-1,-,-,CASSVEKNTEAFF,TGCGCCAGCAGCGTGGAGAAGAACACTGAAGCTTTCTTT
TRBJ1-3,TRBV7-2,-,TRBD1,CASSPGQGDSGNTIYF,TGTGCCAGCAGCCCAGGACAGGGGGACTCTGGAAACACCATATATTTT
TRBJ1-2,TRBV6-6,-,-,CAIGTELDGYTF,TGTGCCATCGGGACGGAGCTGGATGGCTACACCTTC
TRBJ2-1,TRBV7-9,-,-,CASSLGREQFF,TGTGCCAGCAGCTTAGGACGGGAGCAGTTCTTC
TRBJ1-1,TRBV3-1/TRBV3-2,-,-,CASSQGGSNTEAFF,TGTGCCAGCAGCCAGGGAGGGTCGAACACTGAAGCTTTCTTT
TRBJ1-4,TRBV5-1,-,-,CASSLGQPATNEKLFF,TGCGCCAGCAGCTTGGGCCAGCCCGCAACTAATGAAAAACTGTTTTTT
TRBJ2-7,TRBV5-4,-,-,CASSRGSGSSSYEQYF,TGTGCCAGCAGTCGAGGTAGCGGATCGAGCTCCTACGAGCAGTACTTC
TRBJ1-5,TRBV14,-,-,CASSLGGGNQPQHF,TGTGCCAGCAGCCTAGGGGGGGGCAATCAGCCCCAGCATTTT
TRBJ2-1,TRBV9,once,TRBD2,CASSVTGTTNEQFF,TGTGCCAGCAGCGTAACCGGGACTACTAATGAGCAGTTCTTC
TRBJ1-2,TRBV5-1,-,-,CASSFREDGYTF,TGCGCCAGCAGCTTCCGGGAGGATGGCTACACCTTC
TRBJ1-2,TRBV7-9,once,TRBD1,CASRHRGQGALYTF,TGTGCCAGCAGGCACCGCGGGCAGGGGGCCCTTTACACCTTC
TRBJ1-6,TRBV28,-,TRBD1,CASRRQGAGSPLHF,TGTGCCAGCAGGAGACAGGGGGCTGGGTCACCCCTCCACTTT
TRBJ2-6,TRBV7-2,once,TRBD1,CASSLDGTGLGGANVLTF,TGTGCCAGCAGCTTAGATGGGACAGGGTTAGGTGGGGCCAACGTCCTGACTTTC
TRBJ2-1,TRBV19,-,-,CASRDHSSYNEQFF,TGTGCCAGTAGGGACCATAGCTCCTACAATGAGCAGTTCTTC
TRBJ2-1,TRBV6-5,-,TRBD2,CASSYRLAGEQFF,TGTGCCAGCAGTTACCGACTAGCCGGTGAGCAGTTCTTC
TRBJ1-1,TRBV20-1,-,TRBD1,CTTIRGQEAFF,TGCACCACGATCCGGGGACAGGAAGCTTTCTTT
TRBJ1-1,TRBV10-1,-,-,CASSASGTEAFF,TGCGCCAGCAGTGCAAGCGGCACTGAAGCTTTCTTT
TRBJ1-4,TRBV11-2,-,-,CASSLDNRLGDEKLFF,TGTGCCAGCAGCTTAGATAACAGGCTTGGCGATGAAAAACTGTTTTTT
TRBJ1-2,TRBV5-1,-,TRBD1,CASSLVDRVDGYTF,TGCGCCAGCAGCTTGGTGGACAGGGTCGACGGCTACACCTTC
TRBJ1-5,TRBV4-1,-,-,CASSQDPGKPQHF,TGCGCCAGCAGCCAAGATCCGGGGAAGCCCCAGCATTTT
TRBJ1-3,TRBV2,-,-,CASSGVGNRAGNTIYF,TGTGCCAGCAGTGGTGTAGGAAACAGGGCTGGAAACACCATATATTTT
TRBJ1-5,TRBV3-1/TRBV3-2,-,-,CASSQDVSGNQPQHF,TGTGCCAGCAGCCAAGACGTTAGCGGCAATCAGCCCCAGCATTTT
TRBJ1-2,TRBV5-1,-,-,CASSLAGVVTAYGYTF,TGCGCCAGCAGCTTGGCCGGAGTAGTAACAGCCTATGGCTACACCTTC
TRBJ2-7,TRBV14,-,-,CASSQGSGLYEQYF,TGTGCCAGCAGCCAAGGCAGCGGCCTCTACGAGCAGTACTTC
TRBJ2-2,TRBV7-2,-,TRBD1,CASSSPRGQVNTGELFF,TGTGCCAGCAGCTCCCCGCGGGGACAGGTTAACACCGGGGAGCTGTTTTTT
TRBJ1-2,TRBV5-6,-,-,CASSPGQSYYGYTF,TGTGCCAGCAGCCCGGGACAAAGCTACTATGGCTACACCTTC
TRBJ1-1,TRBV11-2,once,TRBD1,CASSKSGGWGEAFF,TGTGCCAGCAGCAAATCAGGGGGCTGGGGTGAAGCTTTCTTT
TRBJ2-2,TRBV11-3,-,-,CASSHNGAGELFF,TGTGCCAGCAGCCATAACGGGGCCGGGGAGCTGTTTTTT
TRBJ1-3,TRBV2,-,-,CASREGIAGNTIYF,TGTGCCAGCAGGGAGGGGATAGCTGGAAACACCATATATTTT
TRBJ2-2,TRBV11-2,-,-,CASRPIGAGGELFF,TGTGCCAGCAGGCCCATAGGGGCTGGCGGGGAGCTGTTTTTT
TRBJ1-1,TRBV5-1,-,-,CASSLEGFGNTEAFF,TGCGCCAGCAGCTTAGAGGGATTTGGGAACACTGAAGCTTTCTTT
TRBJ2-2,TRBV7-2,-,-,CASSSREGATGELFF,TGTGCCAGCAGCTCCCGGGAGGGGGCAACCGGGGAGCTGTTTTTT